This TCR beta chain comes out of a study of T cell responses to AZD1222 COVID-19 vaccine (dated by TCRdb to about 2021). For context, the study as a whole: A total of 230 to 250 trial participants underwent TCR sequencing, of whom 200 to 220 received two doses of AZD1222 and around 25 received two doses of the MenACWY control vaccine. Trial participants were enrolled into age subgroups of 18-55, 56-69 and 70-plus years, which contained roughly 140, 27 and 60 TCR-sequenced participants, respectively. What the work shows at the level of the full study, not this receptor alone: Epitopes outside the regions mutated in the B.1.351 and B.1.1.7 variants were reportedly recognized by nearly half of the unique spike-specific TCRs. Spike-specific TCR breadth and depth rose significantly after two AZD1222 doses compared with day 0 and with MenACWY recipients. In the small 56-69-year group, the increase in depth fell short of significance, most likely because of low power. Participants were mostly white British, with more females than males. The authors suggested clonal diversity may have been underestimated. Because no samples from the day 14 peak response were available, repertoires could be characterized only after the peak T cell response. The whole spike protein was spanned by vaccine-associated CD4 TCRs, and dominant responses were seen in regions 160-218 and 743-854. Conclusions about previously exposed vaccinees are limited, since just six or seven AZD1222 recipients were seropositive for SARS-CoV-2 at baseline.

The CDR3 regions of human TCRbeta chains were analyzed by immunosequencing. In the original analysis: Repertoire TCRs were matched against a reference library of SARS-CoV-2-specific TCRs generated with the MIRA antigen-specificity platform. Breadth was defined as the fraction of unique TCRs that were SARS-CoV-2-associated, and depth was defined as the fraction of total T cells that were SARS-CoV-2-associated. Each spike-specific TCR was assigned to its reactive spike region and to a CD4 or CD8 class using the MIRA data. Log10-transformed breadth and depth values were compared by one-way ANOVA with Sidak's multiple comparisons tests. Held by TCRdb, this immuneACCESS table contains in-frame sequences only and omits some clones. Under half of the omission traces to an unresolved V gene where checked; the cause of the rest is unknown. V and J calls and clone size come straight from that table; D and trimming were deduced from the DNA. The sample contains 180,000 or so clones, under 95% of them found a single time. The biggest ten clones account for roughly 1.4% of the sample.

The sample's time point label, decoded: about 28 days (+/-7) after the second vaccine dose. AZD1222 recipients with second doses at about 4 weeks or about 12 weeks were pooled, because spike-specific TCR depth and breadth did not differ between schedules. Vaccinee samples were obtained from the UK trials COV001 and COV002, which included a single-blind randomized controlled phase 2/3 trial of AZD1222 (ChAdOx1 nCoV-19) in healthy adults. For TCRbeta chain sequencing, PBMC samples from trial participants were taken at day 0 and at day 28 after the second dose. To note about this clone: No cognate antigen has been identified for it. No much larger clone exists at a distance of one base, and base qualities are not known.

The sample consisted of peripheral blood, taken 28 days after the second AZD1222 dose. This clonotype was sampled from an adult who received the AZD1222 COVID-19 vaccine.

CDR3 protein: CASSFSTGVQPQHF. The nucleotide sequence reads as follows: TGTGCCAGCAGCTTTTCGACAGGGGTTCAGCCCCAGCATTTT. The chain uses TRBV5-6 and TRBJ1-5; a stretch of 8 junction bases matches TRBD1. The CDR3, from cysteine to phenylalanine, totals 14 residues. Only CDR3 DNA remains: 42 bases, in frame from the first base. Germline trimming amounts to 2 bases on V and 6 bases on J, with 4 as the count of junction bases outside the gene matches. From the germline V gene, CDR1 is SGHDT and CDR2 is YYEEEE.